The 20 T cell receptor beta chains presented below share a single source sample, sequenced in a study of shared clonotypes between healthy human individuals. The naive CD8 fraction comprised CD45RO-negative cells positively selected for CCR7 and excluded terminally differentiated effector memory CD45RA+ cells. Measured with immunoSEQ multiplex PCR; TCRdb has only the in-frame clones, and not every one. The table includes about 2 million clones, about 95% detected once. The specimen was naive CD8+ T cells sorted from blood. The receptors were gathered from a young man in good health.

This chain links TRBV7-8 with TRBJ2-2; 7 nucleotides match TRBD2. CDR3 length: 17 amino acids. J gave up 1 base and V 3 bases, and 8 bases lay outside the gene matches. Germline CDR1 SGHVS, CDR2 FQNEAQ. CDR3 sequence (DNA): TGTGCCAGCAGCTTTGACCGGAGCGGGGAGAACACCGGGGAGCTGTTTTTT. Amino acid sequence: CASSFDRSGENTGELFF. The whole variable domain, remainder taken from reference TRBV7-8 and TRBJ2-2, is GAGVSQSPRYKVAKRGQDVALRCDPISGHVSLFWYQQALGQGPEFLTYFQNEAQLDKSGLPSDRFFAERPEGSVSTLKIQRTQQEDSAVYLCASSFDRSGENTGELFFGEGSRLTVL.

This chain connects TRBV6-5 to TRBJ1-1; weak D call: TRBD1 (5 bases). V gave up 10 bases and J gave up 8 bases, with 11 bases separating them. The CDR3 is made up of 10 amino acids. Germline V gene sequence: CDR1 MNHEY, CDR2 SVGAGI. CDR3 in DNA: TGTGCCAACGGGACCGACGAAGCTTTCTTT. Its protein is CANGTDEAFF.

The chain combines TRBV6-5 with TRBJ2-2, with D uncertain. The CDR3 loop spans 13 amino acids. Between the trimmed V and J ends, which lost 5 bases and 6 bases, there was a span of 10 bases. Looked up from germline, CDR1 is MNHEY and CDR2 is SVGAGI. CDR3: CASSPRGAGELFF. In DNA, the CDR3 is TGTGCCAGCAGTCCTCGTGGAGCCGGGGAGCTGTTTTTT.

This chain joins TRBV15 and TRBJ1-2; TRBD1 is a possible D gene (6 bases). The germline V gene encodes CDR1 LNHNV and CDR2 YYDKDF (reference sequence). Trimming stripped 3 bases from V and 3 bases from J, with 23 bases between. The CDR3 consists of 18 residues. CDR3 in amino acids: CATSSATKAGALDYGYTF. In DNA form, the CDR3 reads TGTGCCACCAGCAGCGCCACAAAGGCGGGGGCGCTGGACTATGGCTACACCTTC.

The J gene is TRBJ1-4, the V gene TRBV27, with D perhaps TRBD1 (5 bases). CDR1 MNHEY and CDR2 SMNVEV come from the germline V gene (reference sequence). This CDR3 is built from 14 residues. V shed 6 bases and J shed 4 bases, with 12 bases lying between them. Here the CDR3 reads CASSPQGLNEKLFF. As DNA, the CDR3 is TGTGCCAGCAGCCCGCAGGGCCTTAATGAAAAACTGTTTTTT.

This chain connects TRBV7-9 to TRBJ2-5, with 10 bases aligning to TRBD1. This CDR3 spans 16 amino acids. In germline, CDR1 is SEHNR, CDR2 FQNEAQ (reference sequence). V shed 5 bases, J shed 3 bases, and the junction held 9 bases outside the gene matches. The CDR3 bases are TGTGCCAGCAGCCTCATTCGGGACAGGGGTGAAGAGACCCAGTACTTC. Translated, it gives CASSLIRDRGEETQYF.

In nucleotides, the CDR3 is TGTGCCAGCAGTTCTACTTGGGACAGCAATTCACCCCTCCACTTT. Amino acids: CASSSTWDSNSPLHF. This rearrangement joins TRBV6-5 to TRBJ1-6; 7 nucleotides align to TRBD1. Per germline, CDR1 MNHEY and CDR2 SVGAGI. V was clipped by 4 bases and J by 7 bases; unmatched bases: 7. The CDR3 loop spans 15 amino acids.

The genes are TRBV7-8 and TRBJ2-1; D could derive from TRBD1 or TRBD2 (5 bases each). The germline CDR1 and CDR2 sequences are SGHVS and FQNEAQ. Trimming pared 5 bases from V and 8 bases from J, leaving 16 bases between. The CDR3 has 14 residues. CDR3 bases: TGTGCCAGCAGCCACTTGCCCGGGGCCGATGAGCAGTTCTTC. Its protein product is CASSHLPGADEQFF.

The rearrangement uses TRBV6-8 and TRBJ2-1; 10 positions agree with TRBD2. The CDR3 contains 14 residues. The junction had 7 bases not matched to a gene; V was cut back by 9 bases and J by 5 bases. Germline V gives CDR1 MNHGY, CDR2 SAAAGT. The CDR3 coding sequence is TGTGCCAGTCTCACTAGCGGGGAAAACAATGAGCAGTTCTTC. Protein product: CASLTSGENNEQFF.

The chain carries TRBV7-2 and TRBJ1-5; 8 positions agree with TRBD1. In germline, CDR1 is SGHTA, CDR2 FQGNSA. The V gene end was trimmed by 4 bases and the J gene end by 1 base; junction bases not matched to a gene: 3. The CDR3 loop spans 15 amino acids. The CDR3: CASSYQGASNQPQHF. CDR3 DNA: TGTGCCAGCAGCTATCAGGGGGCGAGCAATCAGCCCCAGCATTTT.

V usage is TRBV5-1 and J usage is TRBJ2-7; D might be TRBD1 (6 bases). The V gene's germline CDR1 is SGHRS and CDR2 YFSETQ. This CDR3 is 18 amino acids long. The V and J ends lost 1 base and 2 bases respectively, with 22 bases between them. CDR3 amino acids: CASSLQSPRQEGPYEQYF. The CDR3 nucleotides read TGCGCCAGCAGCTTGCAGTCGCCACGACAGGAAGGTCCCTACGAGCAGTACTTC.

A single count supports this clone. A much larger clone lies one base from this, so it may be a read error. This sample also contains other DNA sequences that code for the same CDR3. The CDR3 spells CASSPGTGVYEQYF. The CDR3 DNA reads as TGTGCCAGCAGCCCCGGGACAGGGGTCTACGAGCAGTACTTC. The rearrangement uses TRBV9 and TRBJ2-7; 10 bases line up with TRBD1. V trimming: 4 bases; J trimming: 3 bases; junction bases outside the gene matches: 4. Per germline, CDR1 SGDLS and CDR2 YYNGEE. There are 14 residues in the CDR3.

Note on this clone: This same CDR3 is encoded by further DNA sequences in the sample. V is TRBV11-2 and J is TRBJ2-1; D not certain. Germline assignment: CDR1 SGHAT and CDR2 FQNNGV. V gave up 3 bases and J gave up 8 bases, with 5 bases separating them. The CDR3 totals 11 residues. DNA of the CDR3: TGTGCCAGCAGCTTGGGCTATGAGCAGTTCTTC. This encodes CASSLGYEQFF.

This clone was recorded once. An end of the junction does not agree with germline; a read error may underlie this. Other DNA sequences in the same sample also yield this CDR3. V gene TRBV7-9 combines with J gene TRBJ1-5, with TRBD1 as a possible D gene (6 bases). The germline V gene has CDR1 SEHNR and CDR2 FQNEAQ (reference sequence). The length of the CDR3 is 16 residues. In DNA, the CDR3 is TGTGCCAGCAGCCTAGCCGGGACAACTAGCAATCAGCCCCAGCATTTT. Protein sequence: CASSLAGTTSNQPQHF.

This sequence joins TRBV4-1 and TRBJ2-5, with TRBD2 matching 7 bases. The CDR3 is made up of 18 amino acids. Germline CDR1 reads MGHRA; CDR2 reads YSYEKL. V was pared by 2 bases and J by 5 bases, with 17 bases of the junction left unmatched. The CDR3 sequence is CASSQMGTTREEAETQYF. CDR3 DNA: TGCGCCAGCAGCCAAATGGGGACTACCCGGGAGGAGGCGGAGACCCAGTACTTC.

The rearrangement joins TRBV18 to TRBJ2-7, with 14 bases fitting TRBD2. The germline gives CDR1 KGHSH, CDR2 LQKENI. J gave up 2 bases and V 5 bases, and 17 bases lay outside the gene matches. The CDR3 is 20 amino acids. CDR3 DNA: TGTGCCAGCTCATCCAGACAGACCGGGACTAGCGGGAGTTCCCCCTACGAGCAGTACTTC. Its translation is CASSSRQTGTSGSSPYEQYF.

The chain recombines TRBV7-6 with TRBJ2-1; possible D gene TRBD1, 6 bases. The CDR3 covers 16 residues. Germline V gives CDR1 SGHVS, CDR2 FNYEAQ. V shed 4 bases and J shed 5 bases, with 18 bases lying between them. Written as DNA, the CDR3 is TGTGCCAGCAGCTCCCCTTATCGAGGGACACACAATGAGCAGTTCTTC. It translates to CASSSPYRGTHNEQFF.

This chain connects TRBV5-4 to TRBJ1-2; 7 bases align to TRBD1. Per germline, CDR1 SGHNT and CDR2 YYREEE (reference sequence). After removal of 0 bases from V and 7 bases from J, the junction contained 9 bases not matched to a gene. The CDR3 consists of 15 residues. The CDR3 loop reads CASSLGGQTARGYTF. The CDR3 DNA is TGTGCCAGCAGCTTGGGGGGACAGACTGCGCGTGGCTACACCTTC.

The chain carries TRBV28 and TRBJ2-7, with D perhaps matching TRBD1 (6 bases). This CDR3 has 12 residues. The germline V and J ends were trimmed by 8 bases and 6 bases, with 14 bases remaining between them. Germline V lookup: CDR1 MDHEN, CDR2 SYDVKM. CDR3 residues: CASGEQGFEQYF. The DNA for the CDR3 is TGTGCCAGCGGAGAGCAGGGGTTCGAGCAGTACTTC.

The chain is built from TRBV6-4 and TRBJ2-1; 8 bases agree with TRBD2. This CDR3 is built from 15 residues. In germline, CDR1 is MRHNA, CDR2 SNTAGT. Trimming took 5 bases from V and 2 from J; bases not matched to a gene: 5. CDR3 DNA: TGTGCCAGCAGTCGGACTAGCCTCGCCTACAATGAGCAGTTCTTC. It codes for CASSRTSLAYNEQFF.